This TCR beta chain was documented in a study of blood T cell repertoires in COVID-19. Between the trimmed V and J ends, which lost 4 bases and 7 bases, there was a span of 13 bases. In germline, CDR1 is ENHRY, CDR2 SYGVKD. The CDR3 runs 13 residues. Two negative PCRs, clearance, or symptom resolution were required of recovered Cohort 3 donors. Generated by immunoSEQ multiplex PCR, the TCRdb table keeps only in-frame clones and is missing some. The sample consists of about 350,000 clones, about 88% of them appearing once. The sequenced sample was PBMCs or T cells enriched from blood (not recorded which). This receptor was taken from a woman between 25 and 40 years old who had recovered from COVID-19. The chain uses TRBV10-3 and TRBJ1-2; unclear D gene. This chain's CDR3 is CAISVPPSGGYTF. DNA of the CDR3: TGTGCCATCAGTGTTCCACCCTCGGGTGGCTACACCTTC.